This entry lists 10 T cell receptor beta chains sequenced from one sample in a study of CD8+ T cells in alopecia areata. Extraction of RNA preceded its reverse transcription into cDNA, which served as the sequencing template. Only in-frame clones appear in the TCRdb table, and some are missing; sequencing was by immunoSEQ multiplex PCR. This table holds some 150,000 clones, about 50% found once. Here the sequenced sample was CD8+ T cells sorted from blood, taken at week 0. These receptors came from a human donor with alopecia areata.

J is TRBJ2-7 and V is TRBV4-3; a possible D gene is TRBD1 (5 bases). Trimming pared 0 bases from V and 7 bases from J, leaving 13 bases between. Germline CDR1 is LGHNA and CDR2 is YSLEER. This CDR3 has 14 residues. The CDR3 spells CASSQDWTNTEQYF. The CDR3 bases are TGCGCCAGCAGCCAAGACTGGACAAACACAGAGCAGTACTTC.

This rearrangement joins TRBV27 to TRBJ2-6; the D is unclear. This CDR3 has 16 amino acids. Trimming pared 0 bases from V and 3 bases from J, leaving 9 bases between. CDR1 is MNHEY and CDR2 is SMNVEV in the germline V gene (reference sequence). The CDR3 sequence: CASSLSRRRGANVLTF. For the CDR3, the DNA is TGTGCCAGCAGTTTATCACGGCGGCGTGGGGCCAACGTCCTGACTTTC.

CDR3 DNA sequence: TGTGCCAGTAGTATAGCTAGCGGCAATGAGCAGTTCTTC. Protein product: CASSIASGNEQFF. The chain uses TRBV19 and TRBJ2-1, with 7 positions matching TRBD2. The germline V gene has CDR1 LNHDA and CDR2 SQIVND (reference sequence). V dropped 1 base and J dropped 6; count of bases not matched to a gene: 0. CDR3 length: 13 residues.

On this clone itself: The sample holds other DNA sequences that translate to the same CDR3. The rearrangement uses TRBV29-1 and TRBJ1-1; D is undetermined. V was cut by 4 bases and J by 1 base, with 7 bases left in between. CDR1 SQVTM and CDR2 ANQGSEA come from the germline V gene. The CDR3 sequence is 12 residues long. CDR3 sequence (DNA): TGCAGCGTTGTGGAGGGGAACACTGAAGCTTTCTTT. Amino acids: CSVVEGNTEAFF.

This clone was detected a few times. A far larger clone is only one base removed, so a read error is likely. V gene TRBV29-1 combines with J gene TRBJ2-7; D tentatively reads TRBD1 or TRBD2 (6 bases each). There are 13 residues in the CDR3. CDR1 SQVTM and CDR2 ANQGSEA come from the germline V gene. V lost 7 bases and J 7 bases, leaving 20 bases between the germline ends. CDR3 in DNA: TGCAGCGCAAAGGGGGGACCCTACAATGAGCAGTACTTC. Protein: CSAKGGPYNEQYF.

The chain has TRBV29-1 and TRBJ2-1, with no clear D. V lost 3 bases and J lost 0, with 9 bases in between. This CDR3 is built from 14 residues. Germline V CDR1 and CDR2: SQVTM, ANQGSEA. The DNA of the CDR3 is TGCAGCGTTGAGCTGGGAAGCTCCTACAATGAGCAGTTCTTC. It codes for CSVELGSSYNEQFF.

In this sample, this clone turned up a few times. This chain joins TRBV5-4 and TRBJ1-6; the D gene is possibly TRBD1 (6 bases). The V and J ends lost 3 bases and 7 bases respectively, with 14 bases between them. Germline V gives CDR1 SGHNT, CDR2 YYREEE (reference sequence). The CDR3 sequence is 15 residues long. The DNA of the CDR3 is TGTGCCAGCAGCTCATTGGGACACGACAATTCACCCCTCCACTTT. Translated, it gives CASSSLGHDNSPLHF.

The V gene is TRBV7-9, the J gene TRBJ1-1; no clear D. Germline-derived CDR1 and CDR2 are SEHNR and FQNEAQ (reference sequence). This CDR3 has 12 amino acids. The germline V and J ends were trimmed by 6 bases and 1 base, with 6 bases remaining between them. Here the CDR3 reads CASSPKNTEAFF. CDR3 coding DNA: TGTGCCAGCAGTCCCAAGAACACTGAAGCTTTCTTT.

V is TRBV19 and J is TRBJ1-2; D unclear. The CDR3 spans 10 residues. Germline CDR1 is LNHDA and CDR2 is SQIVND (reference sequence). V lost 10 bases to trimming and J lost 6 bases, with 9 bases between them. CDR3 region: CATDRNGYTF. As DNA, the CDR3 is TGTGCCACTGACCGGAATGGCTACACCTTC. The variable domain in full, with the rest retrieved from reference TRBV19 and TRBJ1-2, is DGGITQSPKYLFRKEGQNVTLSCEQNLNHDAMYWYRQDPGQGLRLIYYSQIVNDFQKGDIAEGYSVSREKKESFPLTVTSAQKNPTAFYLCATDRNGYTFGSGTRLTVV.

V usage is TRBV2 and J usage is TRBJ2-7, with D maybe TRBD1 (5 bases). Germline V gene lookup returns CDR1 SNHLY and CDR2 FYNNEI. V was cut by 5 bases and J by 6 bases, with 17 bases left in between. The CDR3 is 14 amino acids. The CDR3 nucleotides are TGTGCCAGCAGTCCTCAGGGTTCAGCAAGCGAGCAGTACTTC. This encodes CASSPQGSASEQYF.